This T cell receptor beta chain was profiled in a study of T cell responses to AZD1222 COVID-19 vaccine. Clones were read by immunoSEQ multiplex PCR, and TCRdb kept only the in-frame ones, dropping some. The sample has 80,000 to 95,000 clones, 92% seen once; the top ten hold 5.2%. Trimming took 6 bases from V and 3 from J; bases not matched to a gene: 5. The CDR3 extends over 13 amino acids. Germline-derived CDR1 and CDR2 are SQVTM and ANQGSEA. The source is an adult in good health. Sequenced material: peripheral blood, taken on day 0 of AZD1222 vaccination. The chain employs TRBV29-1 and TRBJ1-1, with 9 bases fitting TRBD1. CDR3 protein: CSVHRTGDTEAFF. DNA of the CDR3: TGCAGCGTCCATCGGACAGGGGACACTGAAGCTTTCTTT. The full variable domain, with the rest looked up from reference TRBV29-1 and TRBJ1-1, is SAVISQKPSRDICQRGTSLTIQCQVDSQVTMMFWYRQQPGQSLTLIATANQGSEATYESGFVIDKFPISRPNLTFSTLTVSNMSPEDSSIYLCSVHRTGDTEAFFGQGTRLTVV.